One and the same sample provided the 3 T cell receptor beta chains below, sequenced in a study of T cells after yellow fever vaccination (dated by TCRdb to the late 2010s). The sample's treatment or condition label, decoded: live attenuated yellow fever vaccine strain. Library preparation was by 5' RACE. These reads were obtained on an Illumina HiSeq 2500. TCRdb reran the public reads through fastp at Q25 and MiXCR, keeping productive beta chains. Under each unique CDR3 protein, matching rows form one entry showing the most common genes and DNA. Present in this sample are tens of thousands of distinct CDR3 sequences, approximately 6.1% of which were seen just once. The biggest ten clones account for 37% of the sample. The sequenced sample was CD8+ T cells sorted from PBMCs, obtained about 41 days after the first yellow fever vaccination. The receptor source for this set is a man between 18 and 35 years old who received the YFV17D yellow fever vaccine.

This clonotype was seen at least ten times. The V and J genes are TRBV6-2 or TRBV6-3 and TRBJ2-5; D gene unclear. The V end lost 2 bases, the J end lost 5 bases, and 3 bases lay between the germline ends. The CDR3 is made up of 11 amino acids. The germline CDR1 and CDR2 sequences are MNHEY and SVGEGT. DNA of the CDR3: TGTGCCAGCAGTTACGTGGAGACCCAGTACTTC. Its translation is CASSYVETQYF.

There are many counts of this clonotype. The V call is TRBV27, the J call TRBJ2-1; D unclear. The CDR3 is 17 amino acids. Germline CDR1 reads MNHEY; CDR2 reads SMNVEV (reference sequence). Trimming left V 2 bases short and J 3 bases short, with 17 bases between. The CDR3: CASSLRSDRLNYNEQFF. CDR3 bases: TGTGCCAGCAGTTTAAGGTCGGACCGCCTAAACTACAATGAGCAGTTCTTC.

This clonotype was seen a handful of times. This chain links TRBV11-2 with TRBJ2-7; D is perhaps TRBD1 (6 bases). The CDR3 contains 17 residues. From germline, CDR1 is SGHAT and CDR2 FQNNGV. V gave up 0 bases and J gave up 2 bases, with 17 bases separating them. The CDR3 nucleotides are TGTGCCAGCAGCTTAGATCCCGGGACAAGCTTCCCCTACGAGCAGTACGTC. Translation: CASSLDPGTSFPYEQYV.